This T cell receptor (beta chain) was recorded in a study of radiation and T cells in renal cell carcinoma. At the level of the study: Nephrectomy followed 15 Gy stereotactic body radiation by 4 weeks.

Study outcomes and limitations: Top tumor clonotypes rose in blood 2 weeks post-radiation, then contracted.

Regarding time point: blood 2 weeks post-SBRT. Treatment noted: 15 Gy SBRT to primary tumor, nephrectomy 4 weeks later. After SBRT, blood was collected at 2 and 4 weeks, plus baseline. Clear cell pathology was present in this patient's renal cell carcinoma. This clone was seen a single time. Its antigen is undetermined. Sequencing was performed with immunoSEQ multiplex PCR; in TCRdb, only in-frame clones are kept and a portion is missing. The sample yields about 150,000 clones, roughly 87% seen once. The sequence was collected from a woman in her 50s with renal cell carcinoma. The sample consisted of blood, taken from a patient whose treatment included radiotherapy and nephrectomy.

The CDR3 coding sequence is TGTGCCAGCAGCTCGGGGAGGCCGACGTACCAAGAGACCCAGTACTTC. It translates to CASSSGRPTYQETQYF. The chain has TRBV7-2 and TRBJ2-5, with D possibly matching TRBD2 (6 bases). The V gene lost 4 bases and the J gene lost 0 bases, with 15 bases spanning the gap. CDR3 length: 16 residues. Germline V gives CDR1 SGHTA, CDR2 FQGNSA.